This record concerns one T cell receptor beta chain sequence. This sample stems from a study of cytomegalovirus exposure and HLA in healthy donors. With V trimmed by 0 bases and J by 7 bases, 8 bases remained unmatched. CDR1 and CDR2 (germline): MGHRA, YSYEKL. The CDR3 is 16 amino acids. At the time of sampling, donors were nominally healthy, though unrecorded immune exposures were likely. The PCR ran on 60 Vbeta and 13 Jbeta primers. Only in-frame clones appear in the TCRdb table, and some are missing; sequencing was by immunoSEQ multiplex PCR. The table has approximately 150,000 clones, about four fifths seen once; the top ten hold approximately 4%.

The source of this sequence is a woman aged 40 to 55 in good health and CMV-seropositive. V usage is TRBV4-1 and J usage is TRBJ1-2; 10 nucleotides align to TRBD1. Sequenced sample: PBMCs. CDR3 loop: CASSQDRDRGPSGYTF. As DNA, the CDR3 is TGCGCCAGCAGCCAAGATAGAGACAGGGGGCCGTCTGGCTACACCTTC.